This TCR beta chain was obtained from a study of T cells after somatic rescue of genetic block. The repertoire was sequenced with immunoSEQ multiplex PCR; TCRdb's copy has only in-frame clones and lacks some. The repertoire holds about 68,000 clones, with about 90% as singletons. This CDR3 has 15 amino acids. Germline trimming cut 5 bases from V and 1 base from J; bases unmatched to any gene: 7. Germline CDR1 SEHNR, CDR2 FQNEAQ (reference sequence). Source material: peripheral blood mononuclear cells (PBMCs). The receptor was derived from a man in his forties. The chain joins TRBV7-9 to TRBJ2-7, with TRBD1 matching over 8 bases. CDR3 loop: CASSPPRGQSYEQYF. CDR3 bases: TGTGCCAGCAGCCCTCCCAGGGGGCAGTCCTACGAGCAGTACTTC.